The subject of this entry is one T cell receptor beta chain. Original analysis: Amplification from reference gene primers served as the basis for estimated nucleated cell counts. Assay used: immunoSEQ multiplex PCR; TCRdb lists only in-frame clones, some missing. V and J calls plus clone size are reproduced from that table; the DNA served to infer D and trimming. Among around 59,000 clones listed, approximately 80% were seen once. This specimen comes from a study of blood T cell repertoires in COVID-19. Study as a whole: The United States, Italy and Spain provided the acute and convalescent COVID-19 samples. PBMCs, B-cell-depleted T cells, or T cells provided the cDNA or gDNA that made up the material.

Germline CDR1 PRHDT, CDR2 FYEKMQ (reference sequence). The V end lost 4 bases, the J end lost 5 bases, and 14 bases lay between the germline ends. The CDR3 has 14 amino acids. This receptor was obtained from a man aged 55 to 69 with acute or convalescent COVID-19. The chain is built from TRBV13 and TRBJ2-5; possibly TRBD2 for D (6 bases). The source material was peripheral blood. CDR3 nucleotides: TGTGCCAGCAGCTCCAGGAGGGGTGAGGAGACCCAGTACTTC. It translates to CASSSRRGEETQYF.